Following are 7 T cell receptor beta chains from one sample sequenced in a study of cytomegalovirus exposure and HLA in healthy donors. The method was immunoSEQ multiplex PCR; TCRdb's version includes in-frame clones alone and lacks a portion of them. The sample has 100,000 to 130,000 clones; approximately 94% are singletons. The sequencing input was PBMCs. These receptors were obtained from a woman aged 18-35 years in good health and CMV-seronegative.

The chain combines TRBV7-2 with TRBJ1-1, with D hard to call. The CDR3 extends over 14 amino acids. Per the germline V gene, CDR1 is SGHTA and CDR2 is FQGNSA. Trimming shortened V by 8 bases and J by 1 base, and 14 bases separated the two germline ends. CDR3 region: CASVRRRGNTEAFF. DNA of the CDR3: TGTGCCAGCGTCCGCCGGCGGGGGAACACTGAAGCTTTCTTT.

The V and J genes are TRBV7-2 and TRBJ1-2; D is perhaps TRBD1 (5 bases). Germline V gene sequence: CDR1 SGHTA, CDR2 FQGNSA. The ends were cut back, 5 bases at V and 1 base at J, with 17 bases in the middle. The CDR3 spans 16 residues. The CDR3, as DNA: TGTGCCAGCAGCCCCCAGGGAGGGCTTAGTAACTATGGCTACACCTTC. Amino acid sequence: CASSPQGGLSNYGYTF.

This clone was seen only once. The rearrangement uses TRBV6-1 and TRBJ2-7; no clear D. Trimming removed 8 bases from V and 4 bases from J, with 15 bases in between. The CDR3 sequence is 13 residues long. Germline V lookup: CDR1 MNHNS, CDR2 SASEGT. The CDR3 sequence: CASVFVLGYEQYF. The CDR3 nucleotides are TGTGCCAGCGTGTTCGTTCTCGGTTACGAGCAGTACTTC.

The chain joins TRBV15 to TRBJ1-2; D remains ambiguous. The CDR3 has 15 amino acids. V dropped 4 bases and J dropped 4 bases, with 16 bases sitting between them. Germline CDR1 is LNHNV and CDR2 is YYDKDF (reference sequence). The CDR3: CATSTLTQRSYGYTF. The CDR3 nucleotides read TGTGCCACCAGCACACTCACTCAACGGTCCTATGGCTACACCTTC.

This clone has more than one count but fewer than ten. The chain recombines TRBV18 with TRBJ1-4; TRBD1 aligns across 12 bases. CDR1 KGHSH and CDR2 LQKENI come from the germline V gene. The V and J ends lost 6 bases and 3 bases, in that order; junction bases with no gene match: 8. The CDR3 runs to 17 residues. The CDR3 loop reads CASSQGQGAGANEKLFF. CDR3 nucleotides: TGTGCCAGCTCCCAGGGACAGGGGGCCGGAGCTAATGAAAAACTGTTTTTT.

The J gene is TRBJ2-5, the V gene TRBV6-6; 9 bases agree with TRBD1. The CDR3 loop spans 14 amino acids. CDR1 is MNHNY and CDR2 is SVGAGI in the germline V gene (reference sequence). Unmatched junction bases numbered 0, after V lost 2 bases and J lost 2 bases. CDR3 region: CASSYGTGQETQYF. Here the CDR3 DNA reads TGTGCCAGCAGTTACGGGACAGGGCAAGAGACCCAGTACTTC.

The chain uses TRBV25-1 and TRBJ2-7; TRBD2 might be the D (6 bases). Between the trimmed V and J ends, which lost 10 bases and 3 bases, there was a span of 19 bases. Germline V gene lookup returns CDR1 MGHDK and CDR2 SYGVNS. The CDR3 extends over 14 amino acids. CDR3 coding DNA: TGTGCCACCTCTTGGGGGGACTCTCGCTACGAGCAGTACTTC. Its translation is CATSWGDSRYEQYF.